A selection of T cell receptor beta chains follows, all from one sample in a study of T cell responses to AZD1222 COVID-19 vaccine. Generated by immunoSEQ multiplex PCR, the TCRdb table keeps only in-frame clones and is missing some. The sample includes 100,000 to 150,000 clones, about 89% of them seen just once. This specimen was peripheral blood, taken on day 0 of AZD1222 vaccination. The receptor source for this set is an adult in good health. CDR3s include the opening cysteine and the closing phenylalanine or tryptophan. A D gene is named only where the DNA matches it firmly. Clone size is given for some rows only: seen once, a few or many times, or a class if the clone is expanded.

size,J,V,D,DNA,CDR3
-,TRBJ2-1,TRBV9,TRBD1,TGTGCCAGCAGCGCGACAGGGGGGGAGTACAATGAGCAGTTCTTC,CASSATGGEYNEQFF
-,TRBJ2-3,TRBV10-3,TRBD2,TGTGCCATCAGTGAGTCAACTAGCGGGGGCCCTAGCACAGATACGCAGTATTTT,CAISESTSGGPSTDTQYF
-,TRBJ2-3,TRBV5-1,-,TGCGCCAGCAGCTGGACCCTAGCGGATACGCAGTATTTT,CASSWTLADTQYF
-,TRBJ1-5,TRBV10-3,TRBD1,TGTGCCATCAGTAGCCGGGACAGAGATCAGCCCCAGCATTTT,CAISSRDRDQPQHF
once,TRBJ1-1,TRBV6-5,-,TGTGCCAGCAGGTCCAACTCCGGACTGAACACTGAAGCTTTCTTT,CASRSNSGLNTEAFF
-,TRBJ1-1,TRBV27,TRBD1,TGTGCCAGCATCGACAGGGGAGACACTGAAGCTTTCTTT,CASIDRGDTEAFF
-,TRBJ2-1,TRBV7-9,TRBD2,TGTGCCAGCAGCTCGGCGGGGGGAGGCAATGAGCAGTTCTTC,CASSSAGGGNEQFF
-,TRBJ1-2,TRBV6-2/TRBV6-3,-,TGTGCCAGCAGTTCCCAGGTCTATGGCTACACCTTC,CASSSQVYGYTF
-,TRBJ1-1,TRBV2,TRBD1,TGTGCCAGCAGTGAAGGAGGACAGGGACAAACTGAAGCTTTCTTT,CASSEGGQGQTEAFF
-,TRBJ1-5,TRBV18,TRBD1,TGTGCCAGCTCACCGGACAGGGGCGGTCAGCCCCAGCATTTT,CASSPDRGGQPQHF
-,TRBJ1-5,TRBV27,-,TGTGCCAGCAGTCCAGCAAACAATCAGCCCCAGCATTTT,CASSPANNQPQHF
few,TRBJ2-7,TRBV5-3,-,TGTGCCAGAAGCTTCATACCGTTAACAGGGAACCACGAGCAGTACTTC,CARSFIPLTGNHEQYF
-,TRBJ1-2,TRBV4-1,TRBD1,TGCGCCAGCAGCCAAGATCTGCGACAGGGGTACTATGGCTACACCTTC,CASSQDLRQGYYGYTF
once,TRBJ2-2,TRBV24-1,-,TGTGCCACCAGTGACTACATTGGCGGGGAGCTGTTTTTT,CATSDYIGGELFF
-,TRBJ1-6,TRBV5-1,TRBD1,TGCGCCAGCAGCTCAGGACAGGGTAATTCACCCCTCCACTTT,CASSSGQGNSPLHF
few,TRBJ2-7,TRBV4-1,TRBD1,TGCGCCAGCAGCCAAGTACCGAGACAGGGAATCCACGAGCAGTACTTC,CASSQVPRQGIHEQYF
-,TRBJ1-5,TRBV28,-,TGTGCCAGCAGTTTATATCAGGGGCGAAGCAATCAGCCCCAGCATTTT,CASSLYQGRSNQPQHF
-,TRBJ2-2,TRBV30,TRBD2,TGTGCCTGGAGGCCTAGCGGGGGGGCCCGTACCGGGGAGCTGTTTTTT,CAWRPSGGARTGELFF
-,TRBJ1-5,TRBV5-1,-,TGCGCCAGCAGCTTGGACGCCGACGGGCAGCCCCAGCATTTT,CASSLDADGQPQHF
-,TRBJ1-4,TRBV19,-,TGTGCCAGTAGTAGGAGTAGGAGCGAAAAACTGTTTTTT,CASSRSRSEKLFF
-,TRBJ2-7,TRBV3-1/TRBV3-2,TRBD2,TGTGCCAGCAGCCCCACTGAATCGAGGACTAGCGGGAGGGAAGACGAGCAGTACTTC,CASSPTESRTSGREDEQYF
-,TRBJ2-1,TRBV6-2/TRBV6-3,TRBD2,TGTGCCAGCAGCCTCCTAACTAGCGTCGTGCAGTTCTTC,CASSLLTSVVQFF
-,TRBJ1-1,TRBV12-5,TRBD1,TGTGCTAGTGGCACAGGGGGAGTCACTGAAGCTTTCTTT,CASGTGGVTEAFF
-,TRBJ1-3,TRBV27,-,TGTGCCAGCAGTTTAAGGGGCAACTCTGGAAACACCATATATTTT,CASSLRGNSGNTIYF
-,TRBJ1-1,TRBV27,-,TGTGCCAGCAGATTACAGGTCATGAACACTGAAGCTTTCTTT,CASRLQVMNTEAFF
-,TRBJ1-4,TRBV27,-,TGTGCCAGCAGTCGTTTACAGGGAGCCCAGGAAAAACTGTTTTTT,CASSRLQGAQEKLFF
once,TRBJ2-7,TRBV10-3,-,TGTGCCATCAGTGAGTCGAAGTCGCCAGAGAACTACGAGCAGTACTTC,CAISESKSPENYEQYF
-,TRBJ2-1,TRBV3-1/TRBV3-2,TRBD1,TGTGCCAGCAGCCAAACAGGGGACCGGGAGCAGTTCTTC,CASSQTGDREQFF
-,TRBJ2-7,TRBV11-2,TRBD2,TGTGCCAGCAGCTTGACTAGCGGGGTCTTCGACGAGCAGTACTTC,CASSLTSGVFDEQYF
-,TRBJ2-7,TRBV5-6,TRBD1,TGTGCCAGCAGCACGGACAGGGCCATCTACGAGCAGTACTTC,CASSTDRAIYEQYF
once,TRBJ1-2,TRBV19,-,TGTGCCAGCGAGGGAAGTGGGCAGTTCTATGGCTACACCTTC,CASEGSGQFYGYTF
-,TRBJ2-1,TRBV19,-,TGTGCCAGTACCGTTGCGGCAGCCTACAATGAGCAGTTCTTC,CASTVAAAYNEQFF
-,TRBJ2-5,TRBV9,TRBD1,TGTGCCAGCAGCGCGACAGGGGAGGCGGCCCAGTACTTC,CASSATGEAAQYF
-,TRBJ2-7,TRBV5-1,TRBD1,TGCGCCAGCAGCCTAAACACCGGGACAGGGTCCTACGAGCAGTACTTC,CASSLNTGTGSYEQYF
once,TRBJ2-1,TRBV27,TRBD2,TGTGCCAGCAGCCATCACAGGGGACTAGCGGAAAGGAGCTCCTACAATGAGCAGTTCTTC,CASSHHRGLAERSSYNEQFF
-,TRBJ1-5,TRBV30,TRBD1,TGTGCCTGGAGTCAGGGGGAGGGTCAGCCCCAGCATTTT,CAWSQGEGQPQHF
once,TRBJ2-7,TRBV5-1,-,TGCGCCAGCAGCGAGACACACAGCTACGAGCAGTACTTC,CASSETHSYEQYF
-,TRBJ1-2,TRBV19,-,TGTGCCAGTAGTAACTCCCCTTTTGGCTACACCTTC,CASSNSPFGYTF
-,TRBJ2-7,TRBV4-2,-,TGTGCCAGCAGCCAGTCAAGTACACTGACCTACGAGCAGTACTTC,CASSQSSTLTYEQYF
once,TRBJ2-1,TRBV7-3,-,TGTGCCAGCAGCTTGGGAGATGAGCAGTTCTTC,CASSLGDEQFF
-,TRBJ1-1,TRBV19,-,TGTGCCAGTACCATAGGGGGCACTGAAGCTTTCTTT,CASTIGGTEAFF